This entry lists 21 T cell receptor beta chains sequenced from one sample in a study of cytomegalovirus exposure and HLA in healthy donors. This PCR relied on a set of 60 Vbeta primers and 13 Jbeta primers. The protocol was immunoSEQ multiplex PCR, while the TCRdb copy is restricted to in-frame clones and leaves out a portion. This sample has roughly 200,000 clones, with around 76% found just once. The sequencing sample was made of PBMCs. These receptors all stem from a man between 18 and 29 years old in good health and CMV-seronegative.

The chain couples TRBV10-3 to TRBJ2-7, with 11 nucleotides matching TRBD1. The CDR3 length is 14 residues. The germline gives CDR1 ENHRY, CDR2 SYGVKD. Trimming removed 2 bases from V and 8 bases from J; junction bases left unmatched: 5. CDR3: CAISEGTGGVQQYF. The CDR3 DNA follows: TGTGCCATCAGTGAGGGGACAGGGGGGGTACAGCAGTACTTC.

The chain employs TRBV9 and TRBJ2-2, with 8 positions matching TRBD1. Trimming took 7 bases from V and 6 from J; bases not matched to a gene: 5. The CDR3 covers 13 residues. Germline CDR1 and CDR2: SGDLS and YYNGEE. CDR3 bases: TGTGCCAGCCGAGGGACAGGCGCCGGGGAGCTGTTTTTT. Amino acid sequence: CASRGTGAGELFF.

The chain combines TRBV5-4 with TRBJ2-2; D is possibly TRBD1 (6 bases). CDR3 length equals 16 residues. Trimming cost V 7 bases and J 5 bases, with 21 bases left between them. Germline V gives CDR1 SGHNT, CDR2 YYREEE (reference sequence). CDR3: CASSGRAGRGTGELFF. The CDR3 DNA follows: TGTGCCAGCTCCGGAAGGGCGGGTAGGGGGACCGGGGAGCTGTTTTTT. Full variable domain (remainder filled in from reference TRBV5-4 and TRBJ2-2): ETGVTQSPTHLIKTRGQQVTLRCSSQSGHNTVSWYQQALGQGPQFIFQYYREEENGRGNFPPRFSGLQFPNYSSELNVNALELDDSALYLCASSGRAGRGTGELFFGEGSRLTVL.

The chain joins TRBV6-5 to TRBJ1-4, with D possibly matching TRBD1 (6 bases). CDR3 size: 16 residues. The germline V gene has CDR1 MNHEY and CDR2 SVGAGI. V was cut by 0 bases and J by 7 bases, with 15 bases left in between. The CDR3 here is CASSYSNSQGTEKLFF. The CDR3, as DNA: TGTGCCAGCAGTTACTCGAATTCCCAGGGGACTGAAAAACTGTTTTTT.

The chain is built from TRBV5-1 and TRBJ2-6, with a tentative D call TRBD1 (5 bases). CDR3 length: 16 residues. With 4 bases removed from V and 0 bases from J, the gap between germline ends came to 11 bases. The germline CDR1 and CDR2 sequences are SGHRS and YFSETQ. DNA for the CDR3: TGCGCCAGCAGCGTAGGACATAGCTCTGGGGCCAACGTCCTGACTTTC. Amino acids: CASSVGHSSGANVLTF.

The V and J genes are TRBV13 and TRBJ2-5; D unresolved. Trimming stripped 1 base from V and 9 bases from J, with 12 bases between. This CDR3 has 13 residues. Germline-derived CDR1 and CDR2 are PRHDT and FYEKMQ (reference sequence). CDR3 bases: TGTGCCAGCAGCTTAGAAGCCTCCATGTCCCAGTACTTC. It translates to CASSLEASMSQYF.

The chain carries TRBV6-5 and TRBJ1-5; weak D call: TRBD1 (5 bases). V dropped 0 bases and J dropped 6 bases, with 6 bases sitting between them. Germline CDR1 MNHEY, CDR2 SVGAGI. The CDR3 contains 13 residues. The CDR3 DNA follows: TGTGCCAGCAGTTACTCAGACAGTCAGCCCCAGCATTTT. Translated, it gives CASSYSDSQPQHF.

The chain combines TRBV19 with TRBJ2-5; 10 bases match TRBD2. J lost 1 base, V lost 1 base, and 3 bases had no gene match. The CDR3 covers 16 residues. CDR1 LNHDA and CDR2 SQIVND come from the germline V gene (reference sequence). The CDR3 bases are TGTGCCAGTAGTATAGTTAGCGGGGGGACCCAAGAGACCCAGTACTTC. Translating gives CASSIVSGGTQETQYF.

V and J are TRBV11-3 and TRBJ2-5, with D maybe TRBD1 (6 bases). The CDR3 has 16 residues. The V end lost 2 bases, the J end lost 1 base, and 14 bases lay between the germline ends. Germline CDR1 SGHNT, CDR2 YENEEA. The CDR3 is CASSLQPYRVQETQYF. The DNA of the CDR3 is TGTGCCAGCAGCTTACAACCATACAGGGTCCAAGAGACCCAGTACTTC. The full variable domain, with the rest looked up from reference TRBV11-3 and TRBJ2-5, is EAGVVQSPRYKIIEKKQPVAFWCNPISGHNTLYWYLQNLGQGPELLIRYENEEAVDDSQLPKDRFSAERLKGVDSTLKIQPAELGDSAVYLCASSLQPYRVQETQYFGPGTRLLVL.

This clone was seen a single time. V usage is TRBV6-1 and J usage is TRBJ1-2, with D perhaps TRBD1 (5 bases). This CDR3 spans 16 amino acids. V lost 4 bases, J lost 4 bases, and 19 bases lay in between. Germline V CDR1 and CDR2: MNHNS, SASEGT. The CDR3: CASSGSGGRTIYGYTF. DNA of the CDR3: TGTGCCAGCAGTGGCTCTGGGGGTCGGACTATCTATGGCTACACCTTC.

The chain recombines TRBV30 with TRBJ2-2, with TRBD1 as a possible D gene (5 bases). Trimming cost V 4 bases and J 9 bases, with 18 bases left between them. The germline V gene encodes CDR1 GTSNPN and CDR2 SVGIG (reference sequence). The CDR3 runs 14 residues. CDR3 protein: CAWTNRQIAWELFF. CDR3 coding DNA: TGTGCCTGGACCAACAGGCAAATTGCCTGGGAGCTGTTTTTT.

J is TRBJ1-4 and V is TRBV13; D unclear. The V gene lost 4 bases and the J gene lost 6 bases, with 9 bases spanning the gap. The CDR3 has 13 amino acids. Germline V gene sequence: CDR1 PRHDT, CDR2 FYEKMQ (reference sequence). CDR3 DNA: TGTGCCAGCAGCTCCCGGGAGGATGAAAAACTGTTTTTT. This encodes CASSSREDEKLFF.

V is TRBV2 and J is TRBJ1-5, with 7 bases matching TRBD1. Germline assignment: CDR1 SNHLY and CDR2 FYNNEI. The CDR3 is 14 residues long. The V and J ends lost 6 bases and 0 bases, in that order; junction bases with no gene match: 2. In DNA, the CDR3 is TGTGCCAGCAGGGGGGACAGTAGCAATCAGCCCCAGCATTTT. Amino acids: CASRGDSSNQPQHF.

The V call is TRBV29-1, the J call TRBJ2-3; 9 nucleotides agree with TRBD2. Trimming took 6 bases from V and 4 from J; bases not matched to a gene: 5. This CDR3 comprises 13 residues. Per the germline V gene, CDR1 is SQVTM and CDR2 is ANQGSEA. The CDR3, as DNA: TGCAGCGTGGACGGCGGGGGGGCAGATACGCAGTATTTT. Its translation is CSVDGGGADTQYF.

In nucleotides, the CDR3 is TGTGCCAGCAGCGTGGGGACAGGGGGCCATAGGAGCTCCTACAATGAGCAGTTCTTC. Encoded protein: CASSVGTGGHRSSYNEQFF. This chain joins TRBV9 and TRBJ2-1; the match to TRBD1 covers 12 bases. V dropped 2 bases and J dropped 0; count of bases not matched to a gene: 9. CDR3 size: 19 residues. Germline loops: CDR1 SGDLS, CDR2 YYNGEE. Supplemented by reference TRBV9 and TRBJ2-1, the full variable domain reads DSGVTQTPKHLITATGQRVTLRCSPRSGDLSVYWYQQSLDQGLQFLIQYYNGEERAKGNILERFSAQQFPDLHSELNLSSLELGDSALYFCASSVGTGGHRSSYNEQFFGPGTRLTVL.

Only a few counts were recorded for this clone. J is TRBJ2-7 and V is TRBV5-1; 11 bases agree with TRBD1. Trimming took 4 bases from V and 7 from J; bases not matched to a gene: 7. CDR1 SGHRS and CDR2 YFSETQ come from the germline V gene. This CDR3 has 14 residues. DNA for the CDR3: TGCGCCAGCAGCGCCGGACAGGGGGCGTGGGAGCAGTACTTC. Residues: CASSAGQGAWEQYF.

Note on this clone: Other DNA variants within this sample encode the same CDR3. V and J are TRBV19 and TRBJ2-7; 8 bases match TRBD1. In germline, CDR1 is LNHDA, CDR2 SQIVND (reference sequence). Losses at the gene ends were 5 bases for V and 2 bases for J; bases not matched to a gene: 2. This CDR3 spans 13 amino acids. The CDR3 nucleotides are TGTGCCAGTAGTGCAGGGGGCCCCTACGAGCAGTACTTC. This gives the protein CASSAGGPYEQYF.

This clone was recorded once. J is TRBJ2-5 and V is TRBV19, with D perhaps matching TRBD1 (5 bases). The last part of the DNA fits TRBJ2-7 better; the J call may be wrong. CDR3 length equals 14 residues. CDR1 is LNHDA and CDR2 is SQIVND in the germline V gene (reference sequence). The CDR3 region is CASSILTATYEQYF. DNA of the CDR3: TGTGCCAGTAGTATCCTGACAGCAACCTACGAGCAGTACTTC.

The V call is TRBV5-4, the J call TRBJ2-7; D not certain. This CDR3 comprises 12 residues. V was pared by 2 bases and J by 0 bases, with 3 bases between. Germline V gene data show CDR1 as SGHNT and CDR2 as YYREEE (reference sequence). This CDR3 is CASSFGSYEQYF. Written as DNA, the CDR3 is TGTGCCAGCAGCTTCGGCTCCTACGAGCAGTACTTC.

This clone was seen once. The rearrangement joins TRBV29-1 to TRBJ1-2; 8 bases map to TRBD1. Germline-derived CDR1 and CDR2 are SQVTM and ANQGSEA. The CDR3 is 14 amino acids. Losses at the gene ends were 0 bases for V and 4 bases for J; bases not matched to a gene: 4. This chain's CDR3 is CSVEDQGAIYGYTF. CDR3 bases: TGCAGCGTTGAAGATCAGGGGGCTATCTATGGCTACACCTTC.

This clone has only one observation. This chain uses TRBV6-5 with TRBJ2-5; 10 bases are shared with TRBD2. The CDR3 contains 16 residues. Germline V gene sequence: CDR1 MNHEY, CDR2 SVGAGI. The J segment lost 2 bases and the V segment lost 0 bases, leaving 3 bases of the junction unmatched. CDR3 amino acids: CASSYSLAGVQETQYF. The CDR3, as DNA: TGTGCCAGCAGTTACTCGCTAGCGGGAGTACAAGAGACCCAGTACTTC.